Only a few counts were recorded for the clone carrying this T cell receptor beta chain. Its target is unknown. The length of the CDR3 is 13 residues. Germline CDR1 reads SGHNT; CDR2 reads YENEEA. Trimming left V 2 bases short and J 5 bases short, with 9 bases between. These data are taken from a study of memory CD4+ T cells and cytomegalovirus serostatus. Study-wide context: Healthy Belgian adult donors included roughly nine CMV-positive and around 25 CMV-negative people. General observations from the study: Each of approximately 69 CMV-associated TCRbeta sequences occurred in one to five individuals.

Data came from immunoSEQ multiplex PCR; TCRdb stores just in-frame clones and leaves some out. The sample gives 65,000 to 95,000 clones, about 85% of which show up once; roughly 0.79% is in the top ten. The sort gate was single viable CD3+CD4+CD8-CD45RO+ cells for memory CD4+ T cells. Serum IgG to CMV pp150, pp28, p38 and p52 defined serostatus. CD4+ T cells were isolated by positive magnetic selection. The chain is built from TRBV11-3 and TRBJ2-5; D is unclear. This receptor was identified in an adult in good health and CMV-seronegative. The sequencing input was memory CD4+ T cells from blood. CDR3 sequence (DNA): TGTGCCAGCAGCTTACGCGCTAGGGAGACCCAGTACTTC. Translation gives CASSLRARETQYF.